Listed below are T cell receptor beta chains from one sample, sequenced in a study of radiotherapy plus CTLA-4 blockade in lung cancer. Repertoires were generated with immunoSEQ multiplex PCR, while TCRdb's copy carries only in-frame clones and drops some. The table includes 25,000 to 30,000 clones, about 77% detected once. The source was peripheral blood, collected from a patient treated with radiotherapy plus ipilimumab. The receptors shown here come from a human donor with non-small cell lung cancer that progressed on radiotherapy plus ipilimumab. Each CDR3 is given with its conserved first and last residue. A D gene is named only where the DNA matches it firmly. Part of the rows lack a size; the others show once, few, many or a class for expanded clones.

size: NA; D: NA; V: TRBV28; J: TRBJ1-1; DNA: TGTGCCAGCAGTTTATACGGGTATGAAGCTTTCTTT; CDR3: CASSLYGYEAFF
size: few; D: NA; V: TRBV30; J: TRBJ2-7; DNA: TGTGCCTGGAGTCCGAACAGGGAGACTGGCGAGCAGTACTTC; CDR3: CAWSPNRETGEQYF
size: NA; D: NA; V: TRBV7-2; J: TRBJ2-3; DNA: TGTGCCAGCAGCTTCCGGGGAACAGATACGCAGTATTTT; CDR3: CASSFRGTDTQYF
size: NA; D: NA; V: TRBV4-3; J: TRBJ2-7; DNA: TGCGCCAGCAGCGACGGGACCCACGAGCAGTACTTC; CDR3: CASSDGTHEQYF
size: NA; D: TRBD2; V: TRBV7-9; J: TRBJ2-1; DNA: TGTGCCAGCAGCCCAAGTGGGGGACTAGGTCTTCATAATGAGCAGTTCTTC; CDR3: CASSPSGGLGLHNEQFF
size: NA; D: NA; V: TRBV5-1; J: TRBJ1-1; DNA: TGCGCCAGCAGCCCCCCAGGGAACACTGAAGCTTTCTTT; CDR3: CASSPPGNTEAFF
size: once; D: TRBD1; V: TRBV28; J: TRBJ2-1; DNA: TGTGCCAGCAGCCTGACAGGGGCGGACAATGAGCAGTTCTTC; CDR3: CASSLTGADNEQFF
size: few; D: NA; V: TRBV18; J: TRBJ1-1; DNA: TGTGCCAGCTCGCGGACGGCGAACACTGAAGCTTTCTTT; CDR3: CASSRTANTEAFF
size: NA; D: NA; V: TRBV30; J: TRBJ1-3; DNA: TGTGCCTGGAGTTGGCTTTCTGGAAACACCATATATTTT; CDR3: CAWSWLSGNTIYF
size: NA; D: TRBD1; V: TRBV10-3; J: TRBJ1-2; DNA: TGTGCCATAGGGGACAGGGGGGGCTATGGCTACACCTTC; CDR3: CAIGDRGGYGYTF
size: NA; D: NA; V: TRBV10-3; J: TRBJ2-7; DNA: TGTGCCATCAGTGACTACCGGGAGAGCTCCTACGAGCAGTACTTC; CDR3: CAISDYRESSYEQYF
size: NA; D: NA; V: TRBV9; J: TRBJ1-1; DNA: TGTGCCAGCACCGGGGGAGGGGATAACACTGAAGCTTTCTTT; CDR3: CASTGGGDNTEAFF
size: few; D: NA; V: TRBV2; J: TRBJ2-5; DNA: TGTGCCAGCAGTCTGTACGGGGCCCGCCAAGAGACCCAGTACTTC; CDR3: CASSLYGARQETQYF
size: NA; D: TRBD2; V: TRBV28; J: TRBJ2-7; DNA: TGTGCCAGCAGTTTATGGCTAGCGGGGAGCGAGCAGTACTTC; CDR3: CASSLWLAGSEQYF
size: NA; D: NA; V: TRBV10-3; J: TRBJ1-1; DNA: TGTGCCATCAGTACGGGGGACACTGAAGCTTTCTTT; CDR3: CAISTGDTEAFF
size: once; D: NA; V: TRBV30; J: TRBJ1-2; DNA: TGTGCCTGGAGTCCCCAGGGGAACTATGGCTACACCTTC; CDR3: CAWSPQGNYGYTF
size: NA; D: NA; V: TRBV27; J: TRBJ1-1; DNA: TGTGCCAGCAACTCCTGGGGGACGGTGAACACTGAAGCTTTCTTT; CDR3: CASNSWGTVNTEAFF
size: NA; D: NA; V: TRBV2; J: TRBJ2-3; DNA: TGTGCCAGCAGTGCAGGCATAAAGAGGACAGATACGCAGTATTTT; CDR3: CASSAGIKRTDTQYF
size: NA; D: NA; V: TRBV19; J: TRBJ1-1; DNA: TGTGCCAGTAGTATAGCCGCGAACACTGAAGCTTTCTTT; CDR3: CASSIAANTEAFF
size: NA; D: NA; V: TRBV4-2; J: TRBJ2-7; DNA: TGTGCCAGCAGCCAAGCCGGGGACCGGGACTCTTACTTC; CDR3: CASSQAGDRDSYF
size: NA; D: NA; V: TRBV7-9; J: TRBJ2-7; DNA: TGTGCCAGCAGCACTACCGGAACCTACGAGCAGTACTTC; CDR3: CASSTTGTYEQYF
size: NA; D: NA; V: TRBV4-1; J: TRBJ2-1; DNA: TGCGCCAGCAGCCAAGGTCCTGAATCCTACAATGAGCAGTTCTTC; CDR3: CASSQGPESYNEQFF
size: NA; D: NA; V: TRBV28; J: TRBJ2-4; DNA: TGTGCCAGCAGTTTACGGGTAGCCAAAAACATTCAGTACTTC; CDR3: CASSLRVAKNIQYF
size: NA; D: NA; V: TRBV28; J: TRBJ1-6; DNA: TGTGCCAGTTACGCGCCTTACAGGGCCCCCTATAATTCACCCCTCCACTTT; CDR3: CASYAPYRAPYNSPLHF
size: NA; D: NA; V: TRBV10-3; J: TRBJ1-1; DNA: TGTGCCATGGCGCTTGAAATGAACACTGAAGCTTTCTTT; CDR3: CAMALEMNTEAFF
size: NA; D: TRBD2; V: TRBV19; J: TRBJ2-1; DNA: TGTGCCAGTAGCCCTAGCGGATCCTACAATGAGCAGTTCTTC; CDR3: CASSPSGSYNEQFF
size: NA; D: TRBD1; V: TRBV13; J: TRBJ1-1; DNA: TGTGCCAGCAGCCAGGACAGGGTGCAGGGGGCTTTCTTT; CDR3: CASSQDRVQGAFF
size: NA; D: NA; V: TRBV6-1; J: TRBJ1-5; DNA: TGTGCCAGCAGTGACAGGGGCCTTAATCAGCCCCAGCATTTT; CDR3: CASSDRGLNQPQHF
size: NA; D: NA; V: TRBV13; J: TRBJ1-2; DNA: TGTGCCAGCAGCTTATTTCAGGGGCAGGGTGGCTACACCTTC; CDR3: CASSLFQGQGGYTF
size: NA; D: TRBD1; V: TRBV18; J: TRBJ1-2; DNA: TGTGCCAGCTCACCTCAAGGACAGGGGGCAGGTGGCTACACCTTC; CDR3: CASSPQGQGAGGYTF
size: NA; D: TRBD1; V: TRBV28; J: TRBJ2-6; DNA: TGTGCCAGCAGTCCTTTGACAGGGGGGCCTTCTGGGGCCAACGTCCTGACTTTC; CDR3: CASSPLTGGPSGANVLTF
size: NA; D: NA; V: TRBV5-1; J: TRBJ2-6; DNA: TGCGCCAGCAGCGCCGATACAGGAAACTCTGGGGCCAACGTCCTGACTTTC; CDR3: CASSADTGNSGANVLTF
size: NA; D: NA; V: TRBV29-1; J: TRBJ2-1; DNA: TGCAGCGTCCGGGGTTTCAATGAGCAGTTCTTC; CDR3: CSVRGFNEQFF
size: NA; D: TRBD2; V: TRBV2; J: TRBJ2-1; DNA: TGTGCCAGCAGACTCACTAGCGGGAGCACCAATGAGCAGTTCTTC; CDR3: CASRLTSGSTNEQFF
size: NA; D: NA; V: TRBV5-4; J: TRBJ1-1; DNA: TGTGCCAGCAGCTTAGGGAACCTAGAAGCTTTCTTT; CDR3: CASSLGNLEAFF
size: few; D: TRBD1; V: TRBV5-4; J: TRBJ1-6; DNA: TGTGCCAGCAGGCCGGACAGGAATTCACCCCTCCACTTT; CDR3: CASRPDRNSPLHF
size: NA; D: TRBD1; V: TRBV7-2; J: TRBJ2-2; DNA: TGTGCCAGCAACTTTCCCCAGGGGGCGCGAGGCACCGGGGAGCTGTTTTTT; CDR3: CASNFPQGARGTGELFF
size: NA; D: TRBD2; V: TRBV29-1; J: TRBJ2-7; DNA: TGCAGCGTTCAGACTAGCGGCTCCTACGAGCAGTACTTT; CDR3: CSVQTSGSYEQYF
size: once; D: NA; V: TRBV6-5; J: TRBJ1-2; DNA: TGTGCCAGCAGTTACTCGAAAGTAGAGTACTACACCTTC; CDR3: CASSYSKVEYYTF
size: NA; D: TRBD1; V: TRBV18; J: TRBJ1-2; DNA: TGTGCCAGCTCTCTCACAGGGGATGGCTACACCTTC; CDR3: CASSLTGDGYTF
size: NA; D: TRBD1; V: TRBV5-4; J: TRBJ1-1; DNA: TGTGCCAGCAGCTTGGCTGGAGGGGGCTACACTGAAGCTTTCTTT; CDR3: CASSLAGGGYTEAFF
size: once; D: NA; V: TRBV7-9; J: TRBJ1-2; DNA: TGTGCCAGCAGCTTCCCTCGGACCCAGGGTGCAACTTTTAACTATGGCTACACCTTC; CDR3: CASSFPRTQGATFNYGYTF
size: few; D: TRBD2; V: TRBV28; J: TRBJ2-2; DNA: TGTGCCAGCAGTTTATCGAGGGAGCGGGGGAACACCGGGGAGCTGTTTTTT; CDR3: CASSLSRERGNTGELFF
size: NA; D: NA; V: TRBV28; J: TRBJ2-1; DNA: TGTGCCAGCAGTTTAAGCGCTGGGGGATCCTACAATGAGCAGTTCTTC; CDR3: CASSLSAGGSYNEQFF
size: NA; D: TRBD1; V: TRBV18; J: TRBJ1-1; DNA: TGTGCCAGCTCACCTTTGGGCCCCGGACAGGGCACTGAAGCTTTCTTT; CDR3: CASSPLGPGQGTEAFF
size: NA; D: TRBD1; V: TRBV6-1; J: TRBJ2-7; DNA: TGTGCCAGCGGGGACCGGGACAGGTCCTACGAGCAGTACTTC; CDR3: CASGDRDRSYEQYF
size: NA; D: NA; V: TRBV28; J: TRBJ1-1; DNA: TGTGCCAGCAGTTTAGGCAGCAATCCCACTGAAGCTTTCTTT; CDR3: CASSLGSNPTEAFF
size: NA; D: NA; V: TRBV5-5; J: TRBJ2-1; DNA: TGTGCCAGCAGCCCCTATACTCACAATGAGCAGTTCTTC; CDR3: CASSPYTHNEQFF
size: NA; D: TRBD2; V: TRBV5-5; J: TRBJ2-1; DNA: TGTGCCAGCAGCGCGCTAGCGGGTAGCTCCTACAATGAGCAGTTCTTC; CDR3: CASSALAGSSYNEQFF
size: NA; D: TRBD2; V: TRBV7-3; J: TRBJ2-1; DNA: TGTGCCAGCAGCTTAACGCGGGAGGAGAACACTGAGCAGTTCTTC; CDR3: CASSLTREENTEQFF